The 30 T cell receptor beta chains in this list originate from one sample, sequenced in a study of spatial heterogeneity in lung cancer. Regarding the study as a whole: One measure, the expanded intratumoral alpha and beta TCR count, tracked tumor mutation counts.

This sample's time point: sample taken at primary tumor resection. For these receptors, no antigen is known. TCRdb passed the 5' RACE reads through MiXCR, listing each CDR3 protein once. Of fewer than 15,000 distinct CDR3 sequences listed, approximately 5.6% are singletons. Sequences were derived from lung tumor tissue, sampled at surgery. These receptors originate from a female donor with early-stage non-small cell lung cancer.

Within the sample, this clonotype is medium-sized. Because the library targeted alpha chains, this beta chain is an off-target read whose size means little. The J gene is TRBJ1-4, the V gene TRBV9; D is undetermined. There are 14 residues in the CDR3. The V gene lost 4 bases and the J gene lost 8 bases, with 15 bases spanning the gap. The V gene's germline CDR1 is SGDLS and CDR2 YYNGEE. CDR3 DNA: TGTGCCAGCAGCCCCCGGAGATTGGGGGAAAAACTGTTTTTT. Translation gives CASSPRRLGEKLFF.

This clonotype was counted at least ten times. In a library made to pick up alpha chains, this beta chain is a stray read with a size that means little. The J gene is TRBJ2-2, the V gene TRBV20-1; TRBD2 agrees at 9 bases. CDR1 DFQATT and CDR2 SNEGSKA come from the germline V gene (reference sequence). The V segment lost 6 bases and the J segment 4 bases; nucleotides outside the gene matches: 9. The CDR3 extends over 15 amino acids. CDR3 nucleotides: TGCAGTGCCGTTAGCGGGGGCCCCCTCACCGGGGAGCTGTTTTTT. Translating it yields CSAVSGGPLTGELFF.

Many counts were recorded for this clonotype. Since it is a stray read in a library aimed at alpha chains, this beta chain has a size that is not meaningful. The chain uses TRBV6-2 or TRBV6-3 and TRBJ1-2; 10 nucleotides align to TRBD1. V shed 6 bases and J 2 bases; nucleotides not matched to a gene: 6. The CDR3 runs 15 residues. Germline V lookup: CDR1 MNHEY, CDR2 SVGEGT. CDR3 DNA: TGTGCCAGCAGCTCTTGGACAGGGGGGAACTATGGCTACACCTTC. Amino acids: CASSSWTGGNYGYTF.

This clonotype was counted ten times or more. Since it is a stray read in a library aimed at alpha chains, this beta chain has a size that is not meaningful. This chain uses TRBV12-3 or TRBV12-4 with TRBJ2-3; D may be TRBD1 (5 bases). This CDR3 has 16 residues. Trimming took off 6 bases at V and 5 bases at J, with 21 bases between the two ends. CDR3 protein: CASSQESSWGQDTQYF. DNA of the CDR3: TGTGCCAGCAGCCAGGAATCGTCCTGGGGCCAAGATACGCAGTATTTT.

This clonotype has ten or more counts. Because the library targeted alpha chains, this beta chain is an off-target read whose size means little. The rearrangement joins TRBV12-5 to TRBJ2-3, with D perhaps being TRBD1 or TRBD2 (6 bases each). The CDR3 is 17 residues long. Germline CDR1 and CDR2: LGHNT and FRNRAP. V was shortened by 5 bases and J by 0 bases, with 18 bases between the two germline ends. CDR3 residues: CASGTTGRGVSTDTQYF. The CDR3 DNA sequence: TGTGCTAGTGGTACCACAGGGCGCGGGGTTAGCACAGATACGCAGTATTTT.

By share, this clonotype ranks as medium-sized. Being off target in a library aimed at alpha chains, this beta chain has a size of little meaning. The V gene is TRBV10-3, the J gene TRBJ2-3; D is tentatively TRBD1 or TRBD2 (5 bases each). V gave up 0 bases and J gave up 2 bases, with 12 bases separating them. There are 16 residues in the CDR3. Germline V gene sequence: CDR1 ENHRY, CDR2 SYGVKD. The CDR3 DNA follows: TGTGCCATCAGTGAGTCACCACCAGGGACCACAGATACGCAGTATTTT. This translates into CAISESPPGTTDTQYF.

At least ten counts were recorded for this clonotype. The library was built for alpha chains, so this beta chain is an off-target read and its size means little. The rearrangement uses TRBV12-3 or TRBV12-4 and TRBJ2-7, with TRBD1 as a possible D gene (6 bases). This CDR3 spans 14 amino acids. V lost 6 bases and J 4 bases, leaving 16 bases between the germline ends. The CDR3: CASRPTGPPYEQYF. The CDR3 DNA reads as TGTGCCAGCAGGCCGACAGGTCCTCCTTACGAGCAGTACTTC.

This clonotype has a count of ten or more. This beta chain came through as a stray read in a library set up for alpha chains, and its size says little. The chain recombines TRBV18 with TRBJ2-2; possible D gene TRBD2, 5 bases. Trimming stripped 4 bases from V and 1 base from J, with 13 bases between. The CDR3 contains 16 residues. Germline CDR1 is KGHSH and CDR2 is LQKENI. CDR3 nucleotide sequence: TGTGCCAGCTCACTGAGGAGGACGGGGAACACCGGGGAGCTGTTTTTT. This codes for CASSLRRTGNTGELFF.

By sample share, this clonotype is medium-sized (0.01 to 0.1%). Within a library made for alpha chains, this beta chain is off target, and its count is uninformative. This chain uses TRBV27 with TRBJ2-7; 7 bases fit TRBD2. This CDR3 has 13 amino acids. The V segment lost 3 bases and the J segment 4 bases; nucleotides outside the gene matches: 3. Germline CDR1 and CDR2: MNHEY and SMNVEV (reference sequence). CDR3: CASSFGGGYEQYF. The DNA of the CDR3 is TGTGCCAGCAGTTTCGGCGGGGGATACGAGCAGTACTTC.

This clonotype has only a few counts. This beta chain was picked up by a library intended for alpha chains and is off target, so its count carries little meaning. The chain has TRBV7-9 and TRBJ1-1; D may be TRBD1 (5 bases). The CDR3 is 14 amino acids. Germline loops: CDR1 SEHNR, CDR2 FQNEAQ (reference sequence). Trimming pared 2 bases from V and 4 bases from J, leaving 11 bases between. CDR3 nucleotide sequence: TGTGCCAGCAGCTTACAGGGTTCAGCCACTGAAGCTTTCTTT. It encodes CASSLQGSATEAFF.

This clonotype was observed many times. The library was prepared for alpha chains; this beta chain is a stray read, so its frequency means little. CDR3 bases: TGCAGTGCTAGAGATCACACAGGGAAATCAGTAAGGGGATACGAGCAGTACTTC. Protein: CSARDHTGKSVRGYEQYF. The rearrangement links TRBV20-1 to TRBJ2-7; possibly TRBD1 for D (6 bases). CDR1 and CDR2 (germline): DFQATT, SNEGSKA (reference sequence). The V and J ends lost 0 bases and 4 bases respectively, with 25 bases between them. The CDR3 runs 18 residues.

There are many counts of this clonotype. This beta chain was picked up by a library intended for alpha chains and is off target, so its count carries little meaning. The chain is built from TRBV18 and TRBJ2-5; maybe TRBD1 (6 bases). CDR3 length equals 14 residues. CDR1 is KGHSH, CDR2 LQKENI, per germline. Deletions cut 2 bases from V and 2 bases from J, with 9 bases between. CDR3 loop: CASSPMGTQETQYF. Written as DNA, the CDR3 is TGTGCCAGCTCACCAATGGGGACACAAGAGACCCAGTACTTC.

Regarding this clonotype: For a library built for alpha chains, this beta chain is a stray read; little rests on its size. In nucleotides, the CDR3 is TGTGCCAGCAGTCCCCGGGACAGGTACTACAATGAGCAGTTCTTC. This encodes CASSPRDRYYNEQFF. The rearrangement joins TRBV27 to TRBJ2-1; TRBD1 agrees at 8 bases. The length of the CDR3 is 15 residues. Germline trimming cut 5 bases from V and 3 bases from J; bases unmatched to any gene: 6. Germline lookup yields CDR1 MNHEY and CDR2 SMNVEV (reference sequence).

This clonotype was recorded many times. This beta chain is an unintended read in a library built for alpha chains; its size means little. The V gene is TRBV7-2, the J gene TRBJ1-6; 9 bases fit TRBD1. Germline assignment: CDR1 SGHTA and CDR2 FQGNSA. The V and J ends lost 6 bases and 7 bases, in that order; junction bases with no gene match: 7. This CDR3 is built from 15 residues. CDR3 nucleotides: TGTGCCAGCAGGTCCGGGACAGGGATCAATTCACCCCTCCACTTT. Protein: CASRSGTGINSPLHF.

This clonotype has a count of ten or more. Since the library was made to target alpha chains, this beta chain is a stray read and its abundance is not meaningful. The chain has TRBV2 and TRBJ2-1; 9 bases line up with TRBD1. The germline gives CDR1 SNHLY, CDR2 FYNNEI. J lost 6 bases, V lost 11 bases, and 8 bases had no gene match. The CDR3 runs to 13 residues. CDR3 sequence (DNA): TGTGCCTCATCCGGGACAGGGATCAATGAGCAGTTCTTC. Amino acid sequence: CASSGTGINEQFF.

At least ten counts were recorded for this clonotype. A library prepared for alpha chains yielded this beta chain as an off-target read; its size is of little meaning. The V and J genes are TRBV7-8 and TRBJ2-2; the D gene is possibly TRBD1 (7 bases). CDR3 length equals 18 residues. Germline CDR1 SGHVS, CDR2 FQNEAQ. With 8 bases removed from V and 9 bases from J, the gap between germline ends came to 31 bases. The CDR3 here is CASGGEDRVPSGARELFF. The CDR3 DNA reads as TGTGCCAGCGGCGGGGAAGACAGGGTCCCCTCGGGGGCTAGGGAGCTGTTTTTT.

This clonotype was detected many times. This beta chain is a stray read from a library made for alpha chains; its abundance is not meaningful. The CDR3 spells CASSYWAGATYEQYF. The CDR3 coding sequence is TGTGCCAGCAGTTACTGGGCAGGGGCCACCTACGAGCAGTACTTC. The chain has TRBV6-2 or TRBV6-3 and TRBJ2-7; perhaps TRBD1 as D (6 bases). Germline CDR1 reads MNHEY; CDR2 reads SVGEGT. The CDR3 is 15 amino acids. V lost 1 base to trimming and J lost 2 bases, with 12 bases between them.

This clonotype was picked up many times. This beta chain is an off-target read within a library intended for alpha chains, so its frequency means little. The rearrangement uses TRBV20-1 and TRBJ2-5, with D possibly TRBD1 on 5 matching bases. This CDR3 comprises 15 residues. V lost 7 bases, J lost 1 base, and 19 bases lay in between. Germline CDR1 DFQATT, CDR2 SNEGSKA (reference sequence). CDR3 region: CSVELQTEFQETQYF. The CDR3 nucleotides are TGCAGTGTTGAGCTACAGACAGAGTTCCAAGAGACCCAGTACTTC.

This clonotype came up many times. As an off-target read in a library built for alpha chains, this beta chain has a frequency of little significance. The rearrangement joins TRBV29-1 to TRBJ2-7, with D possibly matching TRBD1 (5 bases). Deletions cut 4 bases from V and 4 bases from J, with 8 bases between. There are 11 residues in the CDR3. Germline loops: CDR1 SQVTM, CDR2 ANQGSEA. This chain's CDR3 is CSVGQSYEQYF. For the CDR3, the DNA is TGCAGCGTTGGACAGTCGTACGAGCAGTACTTC.

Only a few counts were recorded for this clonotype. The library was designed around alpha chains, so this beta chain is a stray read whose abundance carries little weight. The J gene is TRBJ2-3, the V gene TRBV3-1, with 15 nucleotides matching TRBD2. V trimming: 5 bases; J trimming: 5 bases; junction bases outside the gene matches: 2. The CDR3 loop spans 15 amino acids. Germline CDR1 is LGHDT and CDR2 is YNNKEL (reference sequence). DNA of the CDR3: TGTGCCAGCAGCGGACTAGCGGGGGGGCGAGATACGCAGTATTTT. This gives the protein CASSGLAGGRDTQYF.

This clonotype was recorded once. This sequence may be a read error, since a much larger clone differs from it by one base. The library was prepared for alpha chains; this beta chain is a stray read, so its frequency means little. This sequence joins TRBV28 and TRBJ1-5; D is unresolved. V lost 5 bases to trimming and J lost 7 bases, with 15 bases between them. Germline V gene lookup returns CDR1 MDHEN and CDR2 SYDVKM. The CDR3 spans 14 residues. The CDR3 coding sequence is TGTGCCAGCAGTCCCCAGGTGGGATGGCAGCCCCAGCATTTT. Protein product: CASSPQVGWQPQHF.

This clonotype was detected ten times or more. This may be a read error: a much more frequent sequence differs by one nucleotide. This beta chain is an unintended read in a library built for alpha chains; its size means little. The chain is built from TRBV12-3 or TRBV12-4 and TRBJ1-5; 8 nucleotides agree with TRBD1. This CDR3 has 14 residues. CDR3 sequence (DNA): TGTGTCAGCAGTCGACAGGGGTCCCATCAGCCCCAGCATTTT. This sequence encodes CVSSRQGSHQPQHF.

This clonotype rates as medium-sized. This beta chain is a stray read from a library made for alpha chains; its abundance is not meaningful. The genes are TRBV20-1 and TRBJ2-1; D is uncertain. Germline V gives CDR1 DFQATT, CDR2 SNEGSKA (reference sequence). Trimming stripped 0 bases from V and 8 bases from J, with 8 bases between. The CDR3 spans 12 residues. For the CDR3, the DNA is TGCAGTGCTAGAGATCAGTCGCATGAGCAGTTCTTC. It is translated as CSARDQSHEQFF.

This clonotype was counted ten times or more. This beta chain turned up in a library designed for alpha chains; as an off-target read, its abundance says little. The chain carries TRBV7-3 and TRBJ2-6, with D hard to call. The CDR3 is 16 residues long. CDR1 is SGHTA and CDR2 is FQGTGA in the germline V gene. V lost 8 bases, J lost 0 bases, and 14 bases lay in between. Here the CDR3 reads CASSNHHNSGANVLTF. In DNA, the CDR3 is TGTGCCAGCTCAAACCATCACAACTCTGGGGCCAACGTCCTGACTTTC.

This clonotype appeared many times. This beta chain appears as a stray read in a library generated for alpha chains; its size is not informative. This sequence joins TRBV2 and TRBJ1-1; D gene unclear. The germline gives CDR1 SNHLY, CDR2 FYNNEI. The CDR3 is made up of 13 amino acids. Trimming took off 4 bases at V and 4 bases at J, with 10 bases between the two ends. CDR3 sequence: CASSGSLFTEAFF. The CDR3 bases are TGTGCCAGCAGTGGCTCACTATTCACTGAAGCTTTCTTT.

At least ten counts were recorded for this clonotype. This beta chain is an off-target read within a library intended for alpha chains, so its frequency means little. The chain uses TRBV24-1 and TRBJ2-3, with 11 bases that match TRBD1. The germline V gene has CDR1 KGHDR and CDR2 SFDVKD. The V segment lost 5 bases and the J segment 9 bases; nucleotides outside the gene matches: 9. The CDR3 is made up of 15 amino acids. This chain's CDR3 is CATSGRTGGAGTQYF. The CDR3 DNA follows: TGTGCCACCAGTGGGCGGACAGGGGGCGCGGGCACGCAGTATTTT.

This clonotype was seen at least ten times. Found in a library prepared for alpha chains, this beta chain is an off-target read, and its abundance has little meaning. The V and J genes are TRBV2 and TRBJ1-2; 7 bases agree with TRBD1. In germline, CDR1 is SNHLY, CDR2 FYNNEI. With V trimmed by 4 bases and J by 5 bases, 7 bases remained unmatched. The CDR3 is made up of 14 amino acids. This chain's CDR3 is CASSVAGGLYGYTF. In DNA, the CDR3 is TGTGCCAGCAGTGTGGCAGGGGGATTATATGGCTACACCTTC.

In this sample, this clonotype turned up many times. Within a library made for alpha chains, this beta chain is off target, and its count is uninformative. This chain's CDR3 is CSVGGGISPLHF. The CDR3 coding sequence is TGCAGCGTGGGGGGGGGAATTTCACCCCTCCACTTT. The chain couples TRBV29-1 to TRBJ1-6; D possibly corresponds to TRBD1 (5 bases). This CDR3 is 12 amino acids long. Germline V gene sequence: CDR1 SQVTM, CDR2 ANQGSEA. The V end lost 6 bases, the J end lost 9 bases, and 12 bases lay between the germline ends. The full variable domain, its missing parts supplied by reference TRBV29-1 and TRBJ1-6, is SAVISQKPSRDICQRGTSLTIQCQVDSQVTMMFWYRQQPGQSLTLIATANQGSEATYESGFVIDKFPISRPNLTFSTLTVSNMSPEDSSIYLCSVGGGISPLHFGNGTRLTVT.

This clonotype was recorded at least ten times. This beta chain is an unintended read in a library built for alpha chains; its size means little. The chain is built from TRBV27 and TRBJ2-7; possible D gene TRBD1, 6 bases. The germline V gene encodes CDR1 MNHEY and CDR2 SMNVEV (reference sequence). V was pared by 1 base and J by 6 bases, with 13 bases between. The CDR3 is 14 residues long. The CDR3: CASSLFAGAAEQYF. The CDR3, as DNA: TGTGCCAGCAGTTTATTTGCAGGGGCAGCCGAGCAGTACTTC.

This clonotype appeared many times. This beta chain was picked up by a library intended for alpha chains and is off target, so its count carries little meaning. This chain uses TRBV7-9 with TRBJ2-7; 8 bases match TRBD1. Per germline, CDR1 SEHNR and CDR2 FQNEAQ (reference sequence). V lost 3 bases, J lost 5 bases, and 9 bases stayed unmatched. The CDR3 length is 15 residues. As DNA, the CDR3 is TGTGCCAGCAGCTTTGGGACAGGTTTATTGAACGAGCAGTACTTC. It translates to CASSFGTGLLNEQYF.